Listed here is a single TCR beta chain. In the original workflow: Reference gene primer amplification in the assay estimated nucleated cell counts. Some clones are missing from TCRdb's copy, which holds only in-frame ones; the method was immunoSEQ multiplex PCR. The DNA gave D and trimming, while V, J and clone size come from that table. The table has 180,000 or so clones, roughly four fifths seen once. The sample is drawn from a study of blood T cell repertoires in COVID-19. Study information: Sources were T cells, B-cell-depleted T cells, or PBMCs; the material itself was cDNA or gDNA.

The sequenced material came from peripheral blood. The source is a man over 45 who had recovered from COVID-19.

The CDR3 here is CASSRTGGFTEAFF. Written as DNA, the CDR3 is TGTGCCAGCAGCCGAACAGGGGGTTTCACTGAAGCTTTCTTT. V is TRBV7-9 and J is TRBJ1-1; TRBD1 aligns across 8 bases. Trimming cost V 5 bases and J 4 bases; bases outside gene matches: 6. The CDR3 extends over 14 amino acids. Germline V gene data show CDR1 as SEHNR and CDR2 as FQNEAQ (reference sequence).